This T cell receptor (beta chain) was found in a study of blood T cell repertoires in COVID-19. Background on the study: Samples came from the United States, Italy and Spain, spanning acute and convalescent COVID-19. In each case, the material was cDNA or gDNA derived from T cells, B-cell-depleted T cells, or PBMCs.

Original processing methods: Reference gene primers were amplified, and this amplification served to estimate nucleated cell counts. The protocol was immunoSEQ multiplex PCR, while the TCRdb copy is restricted to in-frame clones and leaves out a portion. V and J calls and clone size are copied from that table; D and trimming were computed from the DNA. The sample lists about 180,000 clones, roughly 84% seen once, with less than 2% in the top ten. What was sequenced was peripheral blood. The sequence came from a human donor in a cohort sampled during active COVID-19.

The DNA for the CDR3 is TGTGCCAGCACTCGACCCGGGAGGAACACTGAAGCTTTCTTT. Its protein product is CASTRPGRNTEAFF. V is TRBV28 and J is TRBJ1-1; D unresolved. CDR1 MDHEN and CDR2 SYDVKM come from the germline V gene. This CDR3 is 14 amino acids long. Trimming pared 7 bases from V and 1 base from J, leaving 13 bases between.